This TCR beta chain was observed in a study of blood T cell repertoires in COVID-19. Study overall: Symptom resolution, clearance, or two negative PCRs marked the recovered donors of Cohort 3. Samples taken during acute and convalescent COVID-19 were collected in the United States, Italy and Spain.

In the authors' workflow: How many nucleated cells were present was estimated from reference gene primer amplification. Sequencing was performed with immunoSEQ multiplex PCR; in TCRdb, only in-frame clones are kept and a portion is missing. That table furnishes V, J and clone size, whereas the DNA furnished D and trimming. The data show a few hundred thousand clones, around nine tenths seen once. V lost 1 base to trimming and J lost 3 bases, with 10 bases between them. The CDR3 has 15 amino acids. Germline V lookup: CDR1 SGHTS, CDR2 YDEGEE. Membership in each cohort depended on participant-reported clinical history.

The rearrangement links TRBV5-8 to TRBJ1-4; no definite D call. This receptor was identified in a woman aged 55-75 years in a cohort exposed to, infected with or recovered from COVID-19 (not recorded which). The source material was PBMCs or T cells enriched from blood (not recorded which). The CDR3 DNA follows: TGTGCCAGCAGCTTGCTCGGGTCTCCTAATGAAAAACTGTTTTTT. This translates into CASSLLGSPNEKLFF.